The 17 T cell receptor beta chains in this list originate from one sample, sequenced in a study of CD8 T cells in Susac syndrome. cDNA came from 0.5 to 1 ug RNA primed by random hexamers. TCRdb reprocessed the immunoSEQ multiplex PCR reads with MiXCR, giving one entry per CDR3 protein. The table shows around 160,000 distinct CDR3 sequences, with 85% to 95% occurring only once. Sequencing was performed on CD4+ T cells from PBMCs. These receptors were collected from a human donor in good health.

The V and J genes are TRBV5-6 and TRBJ2-5, with 12 bases lining up with TRBD2. The CDR3 is made up of 16 amino acids. V lost 4 bases to trimming and J lost 2 bases; unmatched junction nucleotides: 6. From germline, CDR1 is SGHDT and CDR2 YYEEEE. This chain's CDR3 is CASSLTTSGGQETQYF. The CDR3 DNA reads TGTGCCAGCAGCCTGACGACTAGCGGGGGACAAGAGACCCAGTACTTC.

In this sample, this clonotype turned up a few times. The chain joins TRBV7-9 to TRBJ1-5, with D perhaps matching TRBD1 (5 bases). The CDR3 spans 13 residues. Germline lookup yields CDR1 SEHNR and CDR2 FQNEAQ (reference sequence). Trimming removed 1 base from V and 7 bases from J, with 8 bases in between. CDR3 bases: TGTGCCAGCAGCTTAGGCGGGGACCAGCCCCAGCATTTT. Translated: CASSLGGDQPQHF. Complete variable domain (other parts from reference TRBV7-9 and TRBJ1-5): DTGVSQNPRHKITKRGQNVTFRCDPISEHNRLYWYRQTLGQGPEFLTYFQNEAQLEKSRLLSDRFSAERPKGSFSTLEIQRTEQGDSAMYLCASSLGGDQPQHFGDGTRLSIL.

V and J are TRBV29-1 and TRBJ1-5; D not certain. The CDR3 loop spans 12 amino acids. Between the trimmed V and J ends, which lost 0 bases and 6 bases, there was a span of 6 bases. Germline V gene sequence: CDR1 SQVTM, CDR2 ANQGSEA. CDR3 bases: TGCAGCGTTGAAGATGGAGGTCAGCCCCAGCATTTT. It yields the protein CSVEDGGQPQHF.

V gene TRBV29-1 combines with J gene TRBJ1-2, with TRBD1 identical over 7 bases. The CDR3 has 13 residues. V shed 6 bases, J shed 4 bases, and the junction held 8 bases outside the gene matches. Per germline, CDR1 SQVTM and CDR2 ANQGSEA. The CDR3 here is CSVFGDSSYGYTF. In DNA form, the CDR3 reads TGCAGCGTCTTTGGGGACAGCTCCTATGGCTACACCTTC.

This clonotype was recorded once. The genes are TRBV9 and TRBJ1-5, with D tentatively TRBD1 (6 bases). V gave up 0 bases and J gave up 2 bases, with 18 bases separating them. Germline V lookup: CDR1 SGDLS, CDR2 YYNGEE. The CDR3 loop spans 18 amino acids. The CDR3 spells CASSVEAGHPDGNQPQHF. The CDR3 DNA is TGTGCCAGCAGCGTAGAGGCGGGACACCCCGATGGCAATCAGCCCCAGCATTTT.

The chain joins TRBV5-6 to TRBJ2-2; 8 bases map to TRBD2. This CDR3 is 17 amino acids long. J gave up 7 bases and V 1 base, and 12 bases lay outside the gene matches. Germline-derived CDR1 and CDR2 are SGHDT and YYEEEE. The CDR3 DNA follows: TGTGCCAGCAGCTTGCGTGAGCATAGCGGGGTTGTCGGGGAGCTGTTTTTT. Its translation is CASSLREHSGVVGELFF.

The chain links TRBV6-5 to TRBJ1-1; D remains ambiguous. The length of the CDR3 is 14 residues. Germline V gene sequence: CDR1 MNHEY, CDR2 SVGAGI. V was clipped by 6 bases and J by 2 bases, with 13 bases between them. The CDR3 is CASSSPTANTEAFF. In DNA, the CDR3 is TGTGCCAGCAGCTCTCCGACGGCCAACACTGAAGCTTTCTTT.

The chain carries TRBV11-2 and TRBJ1-4, with 8 bases matching TRBD1. Germline-derived CDR1 and CDR2 are SGHAT and FQNNGV. The CDR3 has 14 amino acids. V lost 3 bases and J lost 10; bases outside the gene matches: 7. The DNA of the CDR3 is TGTGCCAGCAGCTTGGACAGGGCGCGTGGAAAACTGTTTTTT. Translating it yields CASSLDRARGKLFF. Full variable domain (remainder filled in from reference TRBV11-2 and TRBJ1-4): EAGVAQSPRYKIIEKRQSVAFWCNPISGHATLYWYQQILGQGPKLLIQFQNNGVVDDSQLPKDRFSAERLKGVDSTLKIQPAKLEDSAVYLCASSLDRARGKLFFGSGTQLSVL.

This clonotype was recorded once. This chain uses TRBV19 with TRBJ1-4, with a possible D match to TRBD1 (6 bases). The CDR3 has 13 amino acids. Trimming took 4 bases from V and 7 from J, leaving 10 bases between them. Per the germline V gene, CDR1 is LNHDA and CDR2 is SQIVND (reference sequence). The CDR3: CASSTRTVEKLFF. Here the CDR3 DNA reads TGTGCCAGTAGTACCCGGACAGTTGAAAAACTGTTTTTT.

This sequence joins TRBV20-1 and TRBJ1-2; 7 bases line up with TRBD1. Germline CDR1 reads DFQATT; CDR2 reads SNEGSKA (reference sequence). The J segment lost 6 bases and the V segment lost 5 bases, leaving 9 bases of the junction unmatched. CDR3 size: 13 residues. The CDR3 nucleotides are TGCAGTGCTCACCCCCCAGGGACAGATGGCTACACCTTC. It codes for CSAHPPGTDGYTF.

This clonotype was counted once. This chain links TRBV5-4 with TRBJ2-1; the D gene is possibly TRBD2 (7 bases). The CDR3 runs 16 residues. Germline V gives CDR1 SGHNT, CDR2 YYREEE (reference sequence). V was trimmed by 2 bases and J by 4 bases, leaving 16 bases between them. Here the CDR3 DNA reads TGTGCCAGCAGCTTTTCGGGGGGCGCGGCGTACAATGAGCAGTTCTTC. Translation gives CASSFSGGAAYNEQFF.

The chain couples TRBV3-1 to TRBJ1-5, with a tentative D call TRBD1 (5 bases). CDR1 and CDR2 (germline): LGHDT, YNNKEL (reference sequence). This CDR3 is 14 amino acids long. With 0 bases removed from V and 7 bases from J, the gap between germline ends came to 10 bases. CDR3 sequence reads: CASSQDLGDQPQHF. For the CDR3, the DNA is TGTGCCAGCAGCCAAGATCTTGGGGACCAGCCCCAGCATTTT.

The chain recombines TRBV12-3 or TRBV12-4 with TRBJ1-1; 8 nucleotides match TRBD1. The length of the CDR3 is 16 residues. The V gene end was trimmed by 6 bases and the J gene end by 5 bases; junction bases not matched to a gene: 14. CDR3 loop: CASSLIFDRGGTEAFF. The CDR3 nucleotides read TGTGCCAGCAGCTTAATATTCGACAGGGGAGGTACTGAAGCTTTCTTT.

This clonotype occurred a few times. This chain joins TRBV20-1 and TRBJ2-5; the D call may be TRBD1 or TRBD2 (5 bases each). The CDR3 spans 12 residues. Germline-derived CDR1 and CDR2 are DFQATT and SNEGSKA (reference sequence). The V end lost 6 bases, the J end lost 5 bases, and 13 bases lay between the germline ends. For the CDR3, the DNA is TGCAGTGCCCCGAGGGGCCGGGAGACCCAGTACTTC. This translates into CSAPRGRETQYF.

The V and J genes are TRBV5-1 and TRBJ2-7; D is possibly TRBD1 or TRBD2 (5 bases each). Trimming took 2 bases from V and 5 from J, leaving 14 bases between them. The CDR3 covers 14 residues. The V gene's germline CDR1 is SGHRS and CDR2 YFSETQ. The CDR3: CASSFSGDADEQYF. In nucleotides, the CDR3 is TGCGCCAGCAGCTTCTCCGGGGACGCGGACGAGCAGTACTTC.

The CDR3 region has the DNA TGTGCCAGCAGTTACGGGAGGTTGGAGACCCAGTACTTC. Its translation is CASSYGRLETQYF. The chain is built from TRBV6-6 and TRBJ2-5, with D perhaps matching TRBD2 (6 bases). CDR3 length: 13 amino acids. The germline gives CDR1 MNHNY, CDR2 SVGAGI (reference sequence). Trimming pared 2 bases from V and 5 bases from J, leaving 9 bases between.

This clonotype showed up just once. The V and J genes are TRBV5-1 and TRBJ2-7, with a weak D call TRBD2 (5 bases). The V gene lost 0 bases and the J gene lost 9 bases, with 7 bases spanning the gap. The CDR3 covers 11 residues. Per germline, CDR1 SGHRS and CDR2 YFSETQ. In DNA form, the CDR3 reads TGCGCCAGCAGCTTGGGGGGAGTGCAGTACTTC. Its translation is CASSLGGVQYF.